Listed below are T cell receptor beta chains from one sample, sequenced in a study of cytomegalovirus exposure and HLA in healthy donors. Sequencing was performed with immunoSEQ multiplex PCR; in TCRdb, only in-frame clones are kept and a portion is missing. The table includes roughly 50,000 clones, under 95% detected once. The sample consisted of PBMCs. The receptor set was obtained from a man in his late teens or twenties in good health and CMV-seronegative. Both conserved end residues are part of each CDR3. A D gene is named only where the DNA matches it firmly. Some rows have no size entry. The others give once, few or many, or a class for an expanded clone.

size	V	J	D	CDR3
.	TRBV19	TRBJ2-1	TRBD1	CASSITATGETEQFF
once	TRBV9	TRBJ2-1	TRBD2	CASSGPGLPTYNEQFF
.	TRBV23-1	TRBJ1-5	.	CASSQYLKLEGDQPQHF
.	TRBV27	TRBJ2-1	TRBD2	CASSFGGLAIDEQFF
.	TRBV14	TRBJ2-2	.	CASSPYGMRELFF
.	TRBV18	TRBJ1-2	.	CASSPPGEQIYTF
.	TRBV4-1	TRBJ2-4	TRBD1	CASSRGTGAKNIQYF
once	TRBV2	TRBJ1-1	.	CASRGQLNTEAFF
few	TRBV5-1	TRBJ1-2	.	CASSLTEDYGYTF
.	TRBV10-3	TRBJ2-7	.	CAISYGSPPYEQYF
.	TRBV2	TRBJ2-5	.	CASRDFGIETQYF
.	TRBV2	TRBJ2-2	.	CASIVSSNGELFF
.	TRBV20-1	TRBJ2-7	.	CSLRSSYEQYF
.	TRBV2	TRBJ2-2	.	CASKAGTNTGELFF
.	TRBV4-3	TRBJ2-3	.	CASSQDRLVLTSDTQYF
.	TRBV4-2	TRBJ2-1	TRBD2	CASSQGTSEVNEQFF
once	TRBV4-1	TRBJ2-1	.	CASRGLGGANEQFF
.	TRBV7-2	TRBJ2-2	TRBD2	CASSPPGLAGVPGELFF
.	TRBV30	TRBJ2-3	.	CAWGRRETDTQYF
.	TRBV18	TRBJ2-1	.	CASSPPILDNEQFF
.	TRBV25-1	TRBJ2-5	TRBD2	CASSPSGAVETQYF
.	TRBV7-8	TRBJ1-3	.	CASSPRRVGISGNTIYF
.	TRBV6-5	TRBJ2-2	TRBD2	CASGRGTGELFF
.	TRBV28	TRBJ2-2	.	CASSSPSGELFF
.	TRBV27	TRBJ2-7	TRBD2	CASSPRFSGSYEQYF
.	TRBV28	TRBJ1-2	.	CASSFLGGWYGYTF
once	TRBV28	TRBJ2-3	TRBD2	CASSPLAEIGDTQYF
.	TRBV7-9	TRBJ2-6	TRBD1	CASSSGQGPNVLTF
.	TRBV30	TRBJ2-2	TRBD2	CAWSNLAATGELFF